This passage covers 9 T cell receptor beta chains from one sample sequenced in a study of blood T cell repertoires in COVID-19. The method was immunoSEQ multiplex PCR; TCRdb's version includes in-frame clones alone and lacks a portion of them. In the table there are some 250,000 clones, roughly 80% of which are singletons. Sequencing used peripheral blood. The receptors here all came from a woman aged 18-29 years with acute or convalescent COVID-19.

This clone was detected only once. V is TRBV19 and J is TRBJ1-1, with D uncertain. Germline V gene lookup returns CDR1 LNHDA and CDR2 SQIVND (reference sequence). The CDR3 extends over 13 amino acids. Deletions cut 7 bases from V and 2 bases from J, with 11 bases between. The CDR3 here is CASTKQRNTEAFF. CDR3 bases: TGTGCCAGTACGAAACAGAGAAACACTGAAGCTTTCTTT.

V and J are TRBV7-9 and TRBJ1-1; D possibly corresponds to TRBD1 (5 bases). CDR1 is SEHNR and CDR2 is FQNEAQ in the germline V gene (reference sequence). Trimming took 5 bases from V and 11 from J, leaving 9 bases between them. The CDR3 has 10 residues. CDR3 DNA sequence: TGTGCCAGCAGCGCGGGACCTGCTTTCTTT. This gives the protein CASSAGPAFF.

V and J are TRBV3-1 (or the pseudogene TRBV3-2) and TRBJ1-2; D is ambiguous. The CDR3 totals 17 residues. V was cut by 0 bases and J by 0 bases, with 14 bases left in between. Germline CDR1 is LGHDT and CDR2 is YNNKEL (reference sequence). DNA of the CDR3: TGTGCCAGCAGCCAAGATCTGAGGCGGGAAGCTAACTATGGCTACACCTTC. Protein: CASSQDLRREANYGYTF.

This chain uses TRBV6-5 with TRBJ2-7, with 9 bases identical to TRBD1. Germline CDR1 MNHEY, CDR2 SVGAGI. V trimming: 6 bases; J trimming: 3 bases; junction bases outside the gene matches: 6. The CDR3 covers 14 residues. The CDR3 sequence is CASRWDRVFYEQYF. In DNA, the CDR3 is TGTGCCAGCAGGTGGGACAGGGTTTTCTACGAGCAGTACTTC.

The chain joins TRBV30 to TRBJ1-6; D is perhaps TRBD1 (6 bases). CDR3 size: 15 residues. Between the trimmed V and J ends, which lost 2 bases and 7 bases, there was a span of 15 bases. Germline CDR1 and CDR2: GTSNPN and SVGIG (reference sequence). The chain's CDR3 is CAWSRGGSANSPLHF. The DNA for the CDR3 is TGTGCCTGGAGTCGGGGGGGCTCGGCGAATTCACCCCTCCACTTT. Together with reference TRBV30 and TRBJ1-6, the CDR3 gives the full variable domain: SQTIHQWPATLVQPVGSPLSLECTVEGTSNPNLYWYRQAAGRGLQLLFYSVGIGQISSEVPQNLSASRPQDRQFILSSKKLLLSDSGFYLCAWSRGGSANSPLHFGNGTRLTVT.

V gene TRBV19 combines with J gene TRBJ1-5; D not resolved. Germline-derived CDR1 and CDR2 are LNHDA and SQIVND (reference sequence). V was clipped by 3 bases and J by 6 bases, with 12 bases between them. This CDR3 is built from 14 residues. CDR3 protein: CASSISLFSQPQHF. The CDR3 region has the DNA TGTGCCAGTAGTATTAGCCTTTTCAGTCAGCCCCAGCATTTT.

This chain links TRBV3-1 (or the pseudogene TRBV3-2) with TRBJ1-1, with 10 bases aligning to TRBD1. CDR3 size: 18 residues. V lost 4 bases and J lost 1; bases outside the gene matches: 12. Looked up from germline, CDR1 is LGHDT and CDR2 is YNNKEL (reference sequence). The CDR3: CASSRGRTGGYPNTEAFF. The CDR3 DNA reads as TGTGCCAGCAGCCGAGGACGGACAGGGGGATACCCGAACACTGAAGCTTTCTTT.

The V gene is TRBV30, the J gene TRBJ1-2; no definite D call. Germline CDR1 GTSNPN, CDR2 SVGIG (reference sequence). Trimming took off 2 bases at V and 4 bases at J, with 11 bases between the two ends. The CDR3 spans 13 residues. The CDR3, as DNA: TGTGCCTGGAGTCCCGGGAGTCCCTATGGCTACACCTTC. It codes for CAWSPGSPYGYTF.

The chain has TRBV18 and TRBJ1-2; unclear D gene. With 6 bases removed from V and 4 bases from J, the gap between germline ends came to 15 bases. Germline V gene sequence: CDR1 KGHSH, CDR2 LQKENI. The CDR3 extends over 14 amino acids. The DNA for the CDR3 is TGTGCCAGCTCCGCCTCACCCAGCGGCTATGGCTACACCTTC. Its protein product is CASSASPSGYGYTF.